This note documents a single TCR beta chain sequence. Its antigen is not known. These data are taken from a study of cytomegalovirus exposure and HLA in healthy donors. Findings and limits, study-wide: It was 164 TCR beta chains that were listed as cytomegalovirus-associated.

The V gene's germline CDR1 is MNHNS and CDR2 SASEGT. CDR3 length: 14 amino acids. Trimming took off 6 bases at V and 6 bases at J, with 18 bases between the two ends. PCR amplification relied on 60 Vbeta primers (plus 13 Jbeta primers). Generated by immunoSEQ multiplex PCR, the TCRdb table keeps only in-frame clones and is missing some. The data show some 160,000 clones, 78% seen once. The TCR was taken from a woman aged 40-49 years in good health and CMV-seronegative. Sequencing was done on a sample of PBMCs. The V gene is TRBV6-1, the J gene TRBJ2-7; D is unclear. The CDR3: CASRMAQGSGEQYF. The CDR3 DNA is TGTGCCAGCAGGATGGCGCAAGGTTCGGGCGAGCAGTACTTC.